This T cell receptor (beta chain) emerged from a study of blood T cell repertoires in COVID-19. This CDR3 is built from 16 residues. V lost 0 bases, J lost 6 bases, and 8 bases stayed unmatched. Germline-derived CDR1 and CDR2 are KGHSH and LQKENI. TCRdb's copy holds only in-frame clones and misses some; the assay was immunoSEQ multiplex PCR. The sample lists about 150,000 clones; 82% were seen once. Sequencing was carried out using peripheral blood. The V and J genes are TRBV18 and TRBJ1-5, with 7 bases identical to TRBD1. This receptor was obtained from a human donor with acute or convalescent COVID-19. The donor label of this sample is uncertain. For the CDR3, the DNA is TGTGCCAGCTCACCACCGGGCGGAGGGGGCCGTCAGCCCCAGCATTTT. Protein sequence: CASSPPGGGGRQPQHF.